This entry lists 32 T cell receptor beta chains sequenced from one sample in a study of blood T cells in healthy people across ages. Together with a sample-barcoded 5' primer, a J-beta primer mix was included in a second PCR lasting about 6 to 12 cycles. Each CDR3 protein gets one entry after TCRdb re-called the 5' RACE reads with MiXCR. The sample contains some 800,000 distinct CDR3 sequences, roughly 25% of which appear only once. These data also featured in a second study, about T cells of mothers and their children.

Sequences were obtained from blood. The receptors derive from a boy aged 5-17 years in good health.

This clonotype showed up just a few times. This rearrangement joins TRBV27 to TRBJ2-5, with D perhaps assigned TRBD1 or TRBD2 (6 bases each). The DNA matches TRBJ2-7 better at its end, which makes the J call doubtful. This CDR3 comprises 14 residues. Germline-derived CDR1 and CDR2 are MNHEY and SMNVEV (reference sequence). Here the CDR3 DNA reads TGTGCCAGCAGTTGGGGCGGGACATCACACGAGCAGTACTTC. The encoded protein is CASSWGGTSHEQYF.

This chain uses TRBV28 with TRBJ1-2; possibly TRBD1 for D (6 bases). The CDR3 length is 14 residues. V was pared by 1 base and J by 4 bases, with 10 bases between. Looked up from germline, CDR1 is MDHEN and CDR2 is SYDVKM. CDR3 in amino acids: CASSLSGAGYGYTF. CDR3 in DNA: TGTGCCAGCAGTTTATCGGGGGCCGGCTATGGCTACACCTTC.

A word on this clonotype: A read error may produce the germline difference seen at one junction end. The V call is TRBV10-3, the J call TRBJ2-7; a weak D match, TRBD2 (6 bases). The germline gives CDR1 ENHRY, CDR2 SYGVKD. The CDR3 length is 13 residues. The CDR3 spells CAMGPSDSHEQYF. The CDR3 DNA follows: TGTGCCATGGGTCCTAGCGACTCCCACGAGCAGTACTTC.

This clonotype came up a few times. V usage is TRBV3-1 and J usage is TRBJ2-5; possibly TRBD1 for D (5 bases). Trimming removed 4 bases from V and 3 bases from J, with 15 bases in between. Germline V lookup: CDR1 LGHDT, CDR2 YNNKEL (reference sequence). The length of the CDR3 is 15 residues. For the CDR3, the DNA is TGTGCCAGCAGCCCCTCCGGCAGGGATGAAGAGACCCAGTACTTC. Its protein product is CASSPSGRDEETQYF.

The chain is built from TRBV15 and TRBJ2-1; possibly TRBD1 for D (6 bases). Germline V gene sequence: CDR1 LNHNV, CDR2 YYDKDF (reference sequence). The CDR3 totals 20 residues. V gave up 4 bases and J gave up 0 bases, with 25 bases separating them. CDR3 coding DNA: TGTGCCACCAGCACCTTCATCACAGGGTCGATGAGAGGCTCCTACAATGAGCAGTTCTTC. Translated, it gives CATSTFITGSMRGSYNEQFF.

Only a few counts were recorded for this clonotype. DNA for the CDR3: TGTGCCAGCAGTCGGGTGGGTGAGCAGTTCTTC. This translates into CASSRVGEQFF. The chain combines TRBV6-2 or TRBV6-3 with TRBJ2-5; the D is unclear. Judging by the DNA end, TRBJ2-1 fits better; the J call may be wrong. This CDR3 has 11 amino acids. CDR1 is MNHEY and CDR2 is SVGEGT in the germline V gene.

This clonotype was found a few times. The gene calls are TRBV29-1 and TRBJ1-2, with 8 bases identical to TRBD1. CDR1 is SQVTM and CDR2 is ANQGSEA in the germline V gene. Trimming took 4 bases from V and 7 from J; bases not matched to a gene: 5. The CDR3 has 12 amino acids. The CDR3 here is CSVGGTGIGYTF. In DNA form, the CDR3 reads TGCAGCGTTGGCGGGACAGGTATTGGCTACACCTTC.

The V call is TRBV29-1, the J call TRBJ2-1; D uncertain. Trimming removed 4 bases from V and 3 bases from J, with 4 bases in between. CDR3 length: 11 residues. Germline V gene sequence: CDR1 SQVTM, CDR2 ANQGSEA. The CDR3 DNA sequence: TGCAGCGTTGGACACTACAATGAGCAGTTCTTC. Encoded protein: CSVGHYNEQFF.

The chain has TRBV28 and TRBJ2-5; 7 nucleotides match TRBD1. The CDR3 is made up of 15 amino acids. Unmatched junction bases numbered 7, after V lost 2 bases and J lost 4 bases. Germline CDR1 reads MDHEN; CDR2 reads SYDVKM. In DNA, the CDR3 is TGTGCCAGCAGTTTAAGAAGGCCAGGGGGAGAGACCCAGTACTTC. Its protein is CASSLRRPGGETQYF.

This chain connects TRBV7-8 to TRBJ1-4; 12 bases fit TRBD1. With 7 bases clipped from V and 7 bases from J, the junction kept 13 bases outside the gene matches. The CDR3 has 17 residues. Germline CDR1 reads SGHVS; CDR2 reads FQNEAQ. The CDR3 nucleotides read TGTGCCAGCACCTTCGGGGACAGGGGGCGCATAGGTGAAAAACTGTTTTTT. Protein sequence: CASTFGDRGRIGEKLFF.

The chain couples TRBV20-1 to TRBJ1-2, with unresolved D. Germline V CDR1 and CDR2: DFQATT, SNEGSKA (reference sequence). CDR3 length equals 9 residues. Trimming removed 7 bases from V and 8 bases from J, with 8 bases in between. The CDR3 loop is CSGQEGYTF. CDR3 nucleotides: TGCAGTGGGCAGGAGGGCTACACCTTC.

The rearrangement uses TRBV18 and TRBJ2-1, with D uncertain. There are 13 residues in the CDR3. Trimming pared 3 bases from V and 7 bases from J, leaving 10 bases between. Germline V gene data show CDR1 as KGHSH and CDR2 as LQKENI. Written as DNA, the CDR3 is TGTGCCAGCTCACCGCGCAGCTCGAATGAGCAGTTCTTC. Translating it yields CASSPRSSNEQFF.

The CDR3 nucleotides read TGTGCCAGCAGTATCCCTAGGGGGGGCCAAGAGACCCAGTACTTC. It is translated as CASSIPRGGQETQYF. The chain recombines TRBV28 with TRBJ2-5; possibly TRBD2 for D (7 bases). Germline V gives CDR1 MDHEN, CDR2 SYDVKM. The CDR3 has 15 residues. Trimming shortened V by 5 bases and J by 1 base, and 14 bases separated the two germline ends.

This clonotype came up a few times. The genes are TRBV20-1 and TRBJ2-5, with TRBD1 identical over 11 bases. The tail of the sequence fits TRBJ2-7 better, so the J call may be wrong. The CDR3 has 17 amino acids. CDR1 and CDR2 from the germline V gene are DFQATT and SNEGSKA (reference sequence). In DNA, the CDR3 is TGCAGTGCTAGAGGGGCCTTGGACAGGGGGCTTAAGGACGAGCAGTACTTC. Its translation is CSARGALDRGLKDEQYF.

This chain uses TRBV27 with TRBJ2-5; tentatively, D is TRBD2 (6 bases). In germline, CDR1 is MNHEY, CDR2 SMNVEV (reference sequence). The CDR3 runs 13 residues. Trimming stripped 2 bases from V and 4 bases from J, with 8 bases between. Written as DNA, the CDR3 is TGTGCCAGCAGTTTAATTAGCGGAGAGACCCAGTACTTC. Translated: CASSLISGETQYF.

This clonotype was picked up a small number of times. V gene TRBV4-3 combines with J gene TRBJ2-3; 9 positions match TRBD2. The CDR3 is 14 amino acids. J lost 5 bases, V lost 3 bases, and 3 bases had no gene match. Germline CDR1 is LGHNA and CDR2 is YSLEER. DNA of the CDR3: TGCGCCAGCAGCCATGTAGCGGGAGTAGATACGCAGTATTTT. This translates into CASSHVAGVDTQYF.

V is TRBV6-2 or TRBV6-3 and J is TRBJ1-1; tentative D call: TRBD1 (5 bases). The V end was cut by 4 bases, the J end by 8 bases, with 14 bases between. The CDR3 length is 13 residues. Germline values: CDR1 MNHEY, CDR2 SVGEGT. This CDR3 reads CASSWGFGAEAFF. CDR3 nucleotide sequence: TGTGCCAGCAGTTGGGGATTCGGGGCGGAAGCTTTCTTT.

V is TRBV5-1 and J is TRBJ2-3, with D possibly matching TRBD1 (6 bases). The germline CDR1 and CDR2 sequences are SGHRS and YFSETQ. This CDR3 comprises 16 residues. Trimming shortened V by 3 bases and J by 2 bases, and 16 bases separated the two germline ends. CDR3 bases: TGCGCCAGCAGCTCGGTCAGGGGCCTCTACACAGATACGCAGTATTTT. Its protein is CASSSVRGLYTDTQYF.

The chain has TRBV20-1 and TRBJ1-5, with D unresolved. V dropped 3 bases and J dropped 7 bases, with 13 bases sitting between them. This CDR3 is 13 amino acids long. The germline V gene has CDR1 DFQATT and CDR2 SNEGSKA (reference sequence). The CDR3 sequence: CSARGDRNQPQHF. In DNA form, the CDR3 reads TGCAGTGCTAGGGGAGATAGGAACCAGCCCCAGCATTTT.

The chain employs TRBV20-1 and TRBJ2-7, with a weak D call TRBD2 (5 bases). V lost 0 bases and J lost 3, with 18 bases in between. The V gene's germline CDR1 is DFQATT and CDR2 SNEGSKA (reference sequence). This CDR3 contains 16 residues. The CDR3 DNA is TGCAGTGCTAGAGATCAGAACAGAGGCCGGGACTACGAGCAGTACTTC. As protein: CSARDQNRGRDYEQYF.

This chain joins TRBV28 and TRBJ2-7, with D possibly being TRBD1 or TRBD2 (5 bases each). The CDR3 length is 13 residues. V was clipped by 3 bases and J by 3 bases, with 9 bases between them. CDR1 and CDR2 (germline): MDHEN, SYDVKM. The CDR3: CASSFGALYEQYF. The CDR3, as DNA: TGTGCCAGCAGTTTCGGGGCGCTCTACGAGCAGTACTTC.

With respect to this clonotype: This is likely a read error, given that the CDR3 carries no conserved phenylalanine or tryptophan at its end. V usage is TRBV6-5 and J usage is TRBJ2-3, with a tentative D call TRBD1 (6 bases). The V gene's germline CDR1 is MNHEY and CDR2 SVGAGI. This CDR3 is 13 amino acids long. Trimming left V 8 bases short and J 4 bases short, with 13 bases between. CDR3 amino acids: CASGQGSPDTQYL. The CDR3 DNA reads TGTGCCAGCGGGCAGGGGTCCCCAGATACGCAGTATCTT.

The rearrangement links TRBV7-2 to TRBJ2-7; no clear D gene. CDR1 and CDR2 from the germline V gene are SGHTA and FQGNSA. CDR3 length: 13 amino acids. Trimming removed 4 bases at V and 1 base at J, with 8 bases between. The CDR3 loop is CASSSRLSYEQYF. The DNA for the CDR3 is TGTGCCAGCAGCTCTCGGTTGTCCTACGAGCAGTACTTC. Full variable domain (remainder filled in from reference TRBV7-2 and TRBJ2-7): GAGVSQSPSNKVTEKGKDVELRCDPISGHTALYWYRQSLGQGLEFLIYFQGNSAPDKSGLPSDRFSAERTGGSVSTLTIQRTQQEDSAVYLCASSSRLSYEQYFGPGTRLTVT.

The V and J genes are TRBV25-1 and TRBJ2-5, with D perhaps TRBD1 (5 bases). V was shortened by 1 base and J by 4 bases, with 16 bases between the two germline ends. The CDR3 has 16 amino acids. From germline, CDR1 is MGHDK and CDR2 SYGVNS. CDR3 DNA: TGTGCCAGCAGTGAATTCGGCAGGGTAGGGCGAGAGACCCAGTACTTC. Amino acids: CASSEFGRVGRETQYF.

There are many counts of this clonotype. The chain joins TRBV11-2 to TRBJ2-7, with D possibly TRBD2 on 5 matching bases. V was pared by 0 bases and J by 1 base, with 16 bases between. This CDR3 has 17 amino acids. The germline V gene encodes CDR1 SGHAT and CDR2 FQNNGV. The CDR3 sequence: CASSLDFSSRRSYEQYF. Written as DNA, the CDR3 is TGTGCCAGCAGCTTAGACTTCAGTTCGCGGAGGTCCTACGAGCAGTACTTC. Combining the CDR3 with reference TRBV11-2 and TRBJ2-7 gives the whole variable domain EAGVAQSPRYKIIEKRQSVAFWCNPISGHATLYWYQQILGQGPKLLIQFQNNGVVDDSQLPKDRFSAERLKGVDSTLKIQPAKLEDSAVYLCASSLDFSSRRSYEQYFGPGTRLTVT.

This clonotype was counted only a few times. The rearrangement joins TRBV29-1 to TRBJ1-1, with 7 nucleotides matching TRBD1. V dropped 7 bases and J dropped 5; count of bases not matched to a gene: 10. Germline-derived CDR1 and CDR2 are SQVTM and ANQGSEA. The CDR3 spans 13 residues. The chain's CDR3 is CSAGSTGATEAFF. The CDR3 coding sequence is TGCAGCGCCGGTTCAACAGGGGCTACTGAAGCTTTCTTT.

The rearrangement links TRBV7-9 to TRBJ2-7, with 9 bases aligning to TRBD1. V shed 5 bases, J shed 3 bases, and the junction held 8 bases outside the gene matches. The CDR3 has 15 residues. Germline loops: CDR1 SEHNR, CDR2 FQNEAQ (reference sequence). DNA of the CDR3: TGTGCCAGCAGCGACTCCGGGACAGGGATCTACGAGCAGTACTTC. It is translated as CASSDSGTGIYEQYF.

For the CDR3, the DNA is TGTGCCAGCAGCTTAGGGGCAGGTTCTAGCACAGATACGCAGTATTTT. It codes for CASSLGAGSSTDTQYF. The rearrangement links TRBV7-2 to TRBJ2-3; D is unresolved. Germline lookup yields CDR1 SGHTA and CDR2 FQGNSA. Trimming removed 1 base at V and 0 bases at J, with 11 bases between. The CDR3 spans 16 residues.

This clonotype was observed a few times. The chain links TRBV6-2 or TRBV6-3 to TRBJ2-1; 12 bases align to TRBD2. The DNA end lines up better with TRBJ2-7; the J call may be wrong. The V gene's germline CDR1 is MNHEY and CDR2 SVGEGT. The CDR3 has 17 residues. This CDR3 is CASSYHPSGRAPYEQYF. CDR3 sequence (DNA): TGTGCCAGCAGTTACCACCCTAGCGGGAGGGCCCCCTACGAGCAGTACTTC.

The chain employs TRBV6-2 or TRBV6-3 and TRBJ2-5; D remains ambiguous. Germline V lookup: CDR1 MNHEY, CDR2 SVGEGT. The V and J ends lost 6 bases and 7 bases respectively, with 12 bases between them. The CDR3 totals 12 residues. The CDR3 region is CASSLGIGTQYF. Written as DNA, the CDR3 is TGTGCCAGCAGCCTGGGAATTGGGACCCAGTACTTC.

The chain combines TRBV5-1 with TRBJ2-2; 11 bases map to TRBD1. Trimming removed 4 bases from V and 0 bases from J; junction bases left unmatched: 5. Germline V gives CDR1 SGHRS, CDR2 YFSETQ. The CDR3 spans 17 residues. The CDR3 reads CASSERDRGANTGELFF. CDR3 in DNA: TGCGCCAGCAGCGAGCGGGACAGGGGGGCGAACACCGGGGAGCTGTTTTTT.

The rearrangement uses TRBV20-1 and TRBJ2-4; D might be TRBD1 (6 bases). The germline V gene encodes CDR1 DFQATT and CDR2 SNEGSKA (reference sequence). This CDR3 region has 17 residues. V was clipped by 0 bases and J by 0 bases, with 15 bases between them. The CDR3 loop is CSARDTLQGLAKNIQYF. The DNA of the CDR3 is TGCAGTGCTAGAGATACCTTACAGGGCCTAGCCAAAAACATTCAGTACTTC.